The 17 T cell receptor beta chains given below trace back to one sample, sequenced in a study of blood T cell repertoires in COVID-19. Using immunoSEQ multiplex PCR, the repertoire was profiled, and TCRdb retains in-frame clones only, with some absent. The sample has about 260,000 clones; about 90% are singletons. Sequenced input: peripheral blood. These receptors came from a woman between 35 and 50 years old with acute or convalescent COVID-19.

In this sample, this clone turned up once. The chain recombines TRBV13 with TRBJ1-1; no clear D. Between the trimmed V and J ends, which lost 4 bases and 10 bases, there was a span of 13 bases. The CDR3 contains 12 residues. Germline values: CDR1 PRHDT, CDR2 FYEKMQ (reference sequence). In DNA, the CDR3 is TGTGCCAGCAGCTCTCCCACAAGAAGAGCTTTCTTT. Translating gives CASSSPTRRAFF.

This CDR3 is CATSDLTSGAGANVLTF. Here the CDR3 DNA reads TGTGCCACCAGTGATTTAACTAGCGGGGCTGGGGCCAACGTCCTGACTTTC. The gene calls are TRBV24-1 and TRBJ2-6, with 10 nucleotides matching TRBD2. CDR1 is KGHDR, CDR2 SFDVKD, per germline. The V gene end was trimmed by 1 base and the J gene end by 2 bases; junction bases not matched to a gene: 1. The CDR3 runs 17 residues.

The chain is built from TRBV4-1 and TRBJ2-2; TRBD1 matches at 10 bases. This CDR3 is built from 17 residues. Germline lookup yields CDR1 MGHRA and CDR2 YSYEKL. The ends lost 0 bases at V and 4 bases at J; junction bases unmatched: 5. CDR3 in DNA: TGCGCCAGCAGCCAAGACCCGGGACAGGGGCCCACCGGGGAGCTGTTTTTT. Its translation is CASSQDPGQGPTGELFF.

The gene calls are TRBV6-5 and TRBJ1-2, with 7 bases matching TRBD1. The CDR3 consists of 14 residues. Trimming took 6 bases from V and 2 from J; bases not matched to a gene: 6. Germline CDR1 and CDR2: MNHEY and SVGAGI. CDR3 DNA: TGTGCCAGCAGCAAGACAGGGCTAAACTATGGCTACACCTTC. This sequence encodes CASSKTGLNYGYTF.

The rearrangement uses TRBV28 and TRBJ1-1, with D perhaps TRBD1 (6 bases). Trimming cost V 8 bases and J 14 bases, with 24 bases left between them. The CDR3 has 13 residues. Looked up from germline, CDR1 is MDHEN and CDR2 is SYDVKM. The CDR3 region has the DNA TGTGCCAGCCAGGTCCGGGGGGCCAGCTCCGGGTTCTTT. Its translation: CASQVRGASSGFF. The full variable domain, in which reference TRBV28 and TRBJ1-1 provide the parts outside the CDR3, is DVKVTQSSRYLVKRTGEKVFLECVQDMDHENMFWYRQDPGLGLRLIYFSYDVKMKEKGDIPEGYSVSREKKERFSLILESASTNQTSMYLCASQVRGASSGFFGQGTRLTVV.

The V gene is TRBV4-1, the J gene TRBJ1-3, with a tentative D call TRBD1 (5 bases). The V gene lost 0 bases and the J gene lost 4 bases, with 16 bases spanning the gap. Germline-derived CDR1 and CDR2 are MGHRA and YSYEKL. The CDR3 loop spans 17 amino acids. CDR3 nucleotide sequence: TGCGCCAGCAGCCAAGATCCTCAGGGTCAGTGGGGAAACACCATATATTTT. Protein sequence: CASSQDPQGQWGNTIYF.

The chain joins TRBV6-6 to TRBJ2-7; TRBD1 agrees at 8 bases. This CDR3 comprises 13 residues. J was trimmed by 1 base and V by 10 bases; bases with no gene match: 6. Germline assignment: CDR1 MNHNY and CDR2 SVGAGI (reference sequence). CDR3: CATQGARSYEQYV. CDR3 in DNA: TGTGCCACCCAGGGGGCTAGGTCCTACGAGCAGTACGTC.

The CDR3 nucleotides are TGTGCCAGCAGGCTTCCAGGGGACACCGGGGAGCTGTTTTTT. Residues: CASRLPGDTGELFF. The chain has TRBV3-1 (or the pseudogene TRBV3-2) and TRBJ2-2; possibly TRBD1 for D (6 bases). This CDR3 has 14 residues. Trimming left V 6 bases short and J 3 bases short, with 11 bases between. CDR1 is LGHDT and CDR2 is YNNKEL in the germline V gene (reference sequence).

Here the CDR3 DNA reads TGCGCCAGCAGCCAAGATAGAGGGCAGGTGAAACAGCCCCAGCATTTT. It yields the protein CASSQDRGQVKQPQHF. This chain links TRBV4-1 with TRBJ1-5; D unresolved. CDR3 length: 16 residues. The V and J ends lost 0 bases and 7 bases respectively, with 16 bases between them. Germline-derived CDR1 and CDR2 are MGHRA and YSYEKL.

The chain recombines TRBV2 with TRBJ2-3, with 9 bases that match TRBD2. Germline V gene sequence: CDR1 SNHLY, CDR2 FYNNEI. This CDR3 spans 13 amino acids. J gave up 14 bases and V 6 bases, and 12 bases lay outside the gene matches. The CDR3 protein is CASREISGGRLYF. In DNA, the CDR3 is TGTGCCAGCAGGGAAATAAGCGGGGGGAGGCTGTATTTT.

A single count supports this clone. The chain carries TRBV2 and TRBJ2-5; TRBD2 matches 9 bases. Losses at the gene ends were 2 bases for V and 5 bases for J; bases not matched to a gene: 12. The CDR3 covers 17 residues. In germline, CDR1 is SNHLY, CDR2 FYNNEI. The CDR3 DNA follows: TGTGCCAGCAGTGAAATGGGGTGGCAGGCGGGAGGGGAGACCCAGTACTTC. Its translation is CASSEMGWQAGGETQYF.

V gene TRBV5-4 combines with J gene TRBJ1-1, with TRBD1 matching 9 bases. V lost 3 bases to trimming and J lost 4 bases; unmatched junction nucleotides: 13. In germline, CDR1 is SGHNT, CDR2 YYREEE (reference sequence). The CDR3 length is 17 residues. The CDR3 spells CASSSDEDRGLFTEAFF. The CDR3 region has the DNA TGTGCCAGCAGCTCCGATGAGGACAGGGGTTTGTTCACTGAAGCTTTCTTT.

This rearrangement joins TRBV19 to TRBJ1-1; TRBD1 aligns across 10 bases. CDR3 length equals 15 residues. From germline, CDR1 is LNHDA and CDR2 SQIVND (reference sequence). With V trimmed by 5 bases and J by 4 bases, 7 bases remained unmatched. CDR3 DNA sequence: TGTGCCAGTAGTGCTTGGGACAGGGGTGCCACTGAAGCTTTCTTT. Its protein product is CASSAWDRGATEAFF.

The chain carries TRBV21-1 and TRBJ2-1; the table names TRBD2, a call not compared with the DNA. TRBV21-1 is assigned pseudogene status. The CDR3 consists of 15 residues. This CDR3 is CASRDTSGGHNEQFF. The CDR3 nucleotides are TGTGCCAGCAGAGATACTAGCGGGGGTCACAATGAGCAGTTCTTC.

V usage is TRBV10-2 and J usage is TRBJ1-1, with a tentative D call TRBD1 (6 bases). Trimming cost V 7 bases and J 4 bases, with 19 bases left between them. The CDR3 loop spans 15 amino acids. From germline, CDR1 is WSHSY and CDR2 SAAADI. CDR3: CASTPRGGWGTEAFF. The CDR3 nucleotides read TGCGCCAGCACTCCCCGGGGGGGCTGGGGCACTGAAGCTTTCTTT.

The V gene is TRBV11-2, the J gene TRBJ1-1; D remains ambiguous. Germline CDR1 is SGHAT and CDR2 is FQNNGV. With 3 bases removed from V and 2 bases from J, the gap between germline ends came to 7 bases. The CDR3 spans 13 residues. CDR3 sequence (DNA): TGTGCCAGCAGCTTCGACATCAACACTGAAGCTTTCTTT. Translating gives CASSFDINTEAFF.

The chain recombines TRBV7-8 with TRBJ1-2, with a weak D call TRBD1 (6 bases). CDR1 is SGHVS, CDR2 FQNEAQ, per germline. V lost 2 bases to trimming and J lost 3 bases, with 22 bases between them. The CDR3 consists of 18 residues. Here the CDR3 reads CASSLNRAEMGQHYGYTF. The CDR3 bases are TGTGCCAGCAGCTTAAATCGCGCAGAGATGGGACAACACTATGGCTACACCTTC. The variable domain in full, with the rest retrieved from reference TRBV7-8 and TRBJ1-2, is GAGVSQSPRYKVAKRGQDVALRCDPISGHVSLFWYQQALGQGPEFLTYFQNEAQLDKSGLPSDRFFAERPEGSVSTLKIQRTQQEDSAVYLCASSLNRAEMGQHYGYTFGSGTRLTVV.